These 23 T cell receptor beta chains originate from one sample sequenced in a study of regulatory T cells in long-lasting Graves disease. The time point here: persistent/refractory GD, antithyroid drugs over 5 years with positive TRAb. Scientists built the TCR library using RNA that was extracted from PBMCs. The authors built TCR beta libraries using iRepertoire HTBI primers and Arm-PCR of CDR3 regions. Each CDR3 protein is one row after TCRdb ran MiXCR on the multiplex PCR reads. Of 400,000 to 500,000 distinct CDR3 sequences listed, over 20% are singletons. The material was peripheral blood mononuclear cells (PBMCs), obtained when the disease was refractory, from a patient treated with antithyroid drugs. The source of these receptors is a female donor with Graves disease.

The sample holds many counts of this clonotype. The DNA of the CDR3 is TGTGCCAGCAGCAGGCTAGGCACCGGGGAGCTGTTTTTT. This encodes CASSRLGTGELFF. The chain is built from TRBV11-2 and TRBJ2-2; D ambiguous. The CDR3 loop spans 13 amino acids. Germline V gene sequence: CDR1 SGHAT, CDR2 FQNNGV. Between the trimmed V and J ends, which lost 5 bases and 4 bases, there was a span of 8 bases.

This clonotype has only a few counts. CDR3 sequence reads: CASSFGRSSYNSPLHF. CDR3 sequence (DNA): TGTGCCAGCAGCTTCGGCCGGAGCTCCTATAATTCACCCCTCCACTTT. The chain employs TRBV13 and TRBJ1-6, with D unresolved. The CDR3 covers 16 residues. The germline V gene encodes CDR1 PRHDT and CDR2 FYEKMQ (reference sequence). Trimming shortened V by 3 bases and J by 0 bases, and 9 bases separated the two germline ends. Based on the CDR3 plus reference TRBV13 and TRBJ1-6, the full variable domain is AAGVIQSPRHLIKEKRETATLKCYPIPRHDTVYWYQQGPGQDPQFLISFYEKMQSDKGSIPDRFSAQQFSDYHSELNMSSLELGDSALYFCASSFGRSSYNSPLHFGNGTRLTVT.

This chain's CDR3 is CAWNRTGGPYEQYF. The CDR3 DNA is TGTGCCTGGAATAGAACGGGAGGTCCCTACGAGCAGTACTTC. V gene TRBV30 combines with J gene TRBJ2-7, with TRBD2 identical over 7 bases. CDR3 length: 14 residues. Germline V gene sequence: CDR1 GTSNPN, CDR2 SVGIG (reference sequence). Trimming took 4 bases from V and 2 from J; bases not matched to a gene: 8.

The J gene is TRBJ1-6, the V gene TRBV7-9; 7 nucleotides align to TRBD1. The CDR3 is made up of 15 amino acids. CDR1 is SEHNR, CDR2 FQNEAQ, per germline (reference sequence). V dropped 1 base and J dropped 7; count of bases not matched to a gene: 4. CDR3 nucleotide sequence: TGTGCCAGCAGCTTAGAAGGGACAGCGAATTCACCCCTCCACTTT. This translates into CASSLEGTANSPLHF.

In this sample, this clonotype turned up many times. In DNA form, the CDR3 reads TGTGCCAGCAGCCCACATTATAGCAATCAGCCCCAGCATTTT. Translated: CASSPHYSNQPQHF. The chain links TRBV3-1 to TRBJ1-5, with D uncertain. Germline CDR1 is LGHDT and CDR2 is YNNKEL (reference sequence). The CDR3 consists of 14 residues. V lost 4 bases and J lost 0, with 7 bases in between.

The table lists this clonotype with many counts. CDR3 coding DNA: TGTGCCAGCAGAGCCGGGGCAGCAATCGAAAAACTGTTTTTT. Its protein product is CASRAGAAIEKLFF. This chain joins TRBV2 and TRBJ1-4, with D tentatively TRBD1 (5 bases). The ends were cut back, 6 bases at V and 8 bases at J, with 16 bases in the middle. CDR3 length equals 14 residues. CDR1 and CDR2 (germline): SNHLY, FYNNEI.

The table lists this clonotype with a few counts. The J gene is TRBJ1-1, the V gene TRBV20-1; 7 bases map to TRBD1. J was trimmed by 4 bases and V by 0 bases; bases with no gene match: 11. The germline gives CDR1 DFQATT, CDR2 SNEGSKA (reference sequence). This CDR3 has 16 residues. The chain's CDR3 is CSARDEAGRGITEAFF. The CDR3 nucleotides read TGCAGTGCTAGAGATGAGGCGGGCAGGGGGATCACTGAAGCTTTCTTT.

With regard to this clonotype: A much larger clone lies a single base off, so this may be a read error. The chain is built from TRBV28 and TRBJ2-2, with D uncertain. Germline loops: CDR1 MDHEN, CDR2 SYDVKM. V lost 6 bases, J lost 2 bases, and 10 bases lay in between. CDR3 length: 14 residues. CDR3 in DNA: TGTGCCAGCAGGGGCAACATAAACACCGGGGAGCTGTTTTTT. Amino acids: CASRGNINTGELFF. Full variable domain (outside the CDR3, taken from reference TRBV28 and TRBJ2-2): DVKVTQSSRYLVKRTGEKVFLECVQDMDHENMFWYRQDPGLGLRLIYFSYDVKMKEKGDIPEGYSVSREKKERFSLILESASTNQTSMYLCASRGNINTGELFFGEGSRLTVL.

This clonotype came up many times. The gene calls are TRBV20-1 and TRBJ2-7; the match to TRBD2 covers 8 bases. CDR3 size: 11 residues. V shed 7 bases and J 4 bases; nucleotides not matched to a gene: 3. Germline lookup yields CDR1 DFQATT and CDR2 SNEGSKA (reference sequence). The CDR3 nucleotides are TGCAGTGGTCGCGGGGGGTACGAGCAGTACTTC. Protein sequence: CSGRGGYEQYF.

This clonotype was observed at least ten times. The rearrangement uses TRBV28 and TRBJ1-4; D uncertain. CDR3 size: 13 residues. Germline V lookup: CDR1 MDHEN, CDR2 SYDVKM. Between the trimmed V and J ends, which lost 5 bases and 5 bases, there was a span of 9 bases. As DNA, the CDR3 is TGTGCCAGCAGTCTACGGTCCAATGAAAAACTGTTTTTT. It yields the protein CASSLRSNEKLFF.

This clonotype was seen at least ten times. Here the CDR3 reads CASSFEGLSKNIQYF. The CDR3 DNA is TGTGCCAGCAGTTTTGAGGGACTATCCAAAAACATTCAGTACTTC. The chain is built from TRBV28 and TRBJ2-4; TRBD2 aligns across 7 bases. The CDR3 is 15 residues long. In germline, CDR1 is MDHEN, CDR2 SYDVKM. J gave up 2 bases and V 3 bases, and 4 bases lay outside the gene matches.

The V and J genes are TRBV20-1 and TRBJ2-5, with TRBD2 identical over 10 bases. The CDR3 totals 15 residues. The ends lost 2 bases at V and 4 bases at J; junction bases unmatched: 7. Germline V gene sequence: CDR1 DFQATT, CDR2 SNEGSKA (reference sequence). This CDR3 is CSARTPTSGRETQYF. The CDR3 nucleotides are TGCAGTGCTAGAACCCCGACTAGCGGGCGAGAGACCCAGTACTTC.

The chain links TRBV9 to TRBJ2-7; 10 nucleotides line up with TRBD2. The CDR3 is 14 residues long. The germline V gene has CDR1 SGDLS and CDR2 YYNGEE. Trimming took 0 bases from V and 6 from J; bases not matched to a gene: 3. CDR3 protein: CASSVELAGPEQYF. The DNA for the CDR3 is TGTGCCAGCAGCGTAGAACTAGCGGGACCCGAGCAGTACTTC.

This clonotype was observed a few times. This chain uses TRBV29-1 with TRBJ1-1; D ambiguous. Germline V gene sequence: CDR1 SQVTM, CDR2 ANQGSEA. This CDR3 is built from 19 residues. Trimming removed 0 bases from V and 1 base from J, with 24 bases in between. Here the CDR3 DNA reads TGCAGCGTTGAAGATCGAAGAACCTCTCGGCAGGCGTCGAACACTGAAGCTTTCTTT. Protein sequence: CSVEDRRTSRQASNTEAFF. Full variable domain (missing parts from reference TRBV29-1 and TRBJ1-1): SAVISQKPSRDICQRGTSLTIQCQVDSQVTMMFWYRQQPGQSLTLIATANQGSEATYESGFVIDKFPISRPNLTFSTLTVSNMSPEDSSIYLCSVEDRRTSRQASNTEAFFGQGTRLTVV.

In regard to this clonotype: It may be a read error: a sequence one base away is much more abundant. This chain uses TRBV27 with TRBJ1-5; D not resolved. Germline V gene sequence: CDR1 MNHEY, CDR2 SMNVEV (reference sequence). This CDR3 region has 14 residues. This CDR3 is CTSSFWEDRQPQHF. As DNA, the CDR3 is TGTACCAGCAGTTTTTGGGAGGATCGGCAGCCCCAGCATTTT.

This clonotype appeared many times. The chain joins TRBV27 to TRBJ1-5; 9 bases agree with TRBD1. The CDR3 runs 16 residues. The V gene end was trimmed by 2 bases and the J gene end by 3 bases; junction bases not matched to a gene: 5. In germline, CDR1 is MNHEY, CDR2 SMNVEV (reference sequence). The CDR3 reads CASSLAGQGNNQPQHF. Written as DNA, the CDR3 is TGTGCCAGCAGTTTAGCGGGACAGGGTAACAATCAGCCCCAGCATTTT.

This clonotype was seen more than once but under ten times. CDR3 sequence (DNA): TGTGCCACCAGTGATTTGCCAGCGGGAGGCTCAGATACGCAGTATTTT. This encodes CATSDLPAGGSDTQYF. V gene TRBV24-1 combines with J gene TRBJ2-3; TRBD2 matches at 9 bases. The CDR3 contains 16 residues. Per the germline V gene, CDR1 is KGHDR and CDR2 is SFDVKD. After removal of 0 bases from V and 4 bases from J, the junction contained 4 bases not matched to a gene.

This clonotype was counted many times. The chain uses TRBV3-1 and TRBJ1-5; D unresolved. Deletions cut 0 bases from V and 4 bases from J, with 10 bases between. CDR3 size: 15 residues. CDR1 and CDR2 from the germline V gene are LGHDT and YNNKEL (reference sequence). The CDR3 region is CASSQEKDGNQPQHF. For the CDR3, the DNA is TGTGCCAGCAGCCAAGAAAAGGATGGAAATCAGCCCCAGCATTTT.

This clonotype was seen a handful of times. The chain links TRBV2 to TRBJ2-3; D might be TRBD1 or TRBD2, each matching 5 bases. CDR3 size: 12 residues. V lost 6 bases to trimming and J lost 6 bases, with 10 bases between them. From germline, CDR1 is SNHLY and CDR2 FYNNEI. CDR3: CASRGDGDTQYF. CDR3 sequence (DNA): TGTGCCAGCAGGGGGGACGGGGATACGCAGTATTTT.

This clonotype was seen only a few times. The chain employs TRBV19 and TRBJ1-1; D is possibly TRBD1 (6 bases). This CDR3 has 14 amino acids. Trimming took 6 bases from V and 1 from J, leaving 12 bases between them. Germline lookup yields CDR1 LNHDA and CDR2 SQIVND (reference sequence). CDR3 nucleotide sequence: TGTGCCAGTAGGAGCACAGGGCCGAACACTGAAGCTTTCTTT. Translating gives CASRSTGPNTEAFF. The complete variable domain, with remaining parts taken from reference TRBV19 and TRBJ1-1, reads DGGITQSPKYLFRKEGQNVTLSCEQNLNHDAMYWYRQDPGQGLRLIYYSQIVNDFQKGDIAEGYSVSREKKESFPLTVTSAQKNPTAFYLCASRSTGPNTEAFFGQGTRLTVV.

The J gene is TRBJ2-2, the V gene TRBV5-1; D uncertain. V lost 7 bases and J 5 bases, leaving 9 bases between the germline ends. Germline CDR1 is SGHRS and CDR2 is YFSETQ. The CDR3 covers 12 residues. Here the CDR3 DNA reads TGCGCCAGCGGAATAGAAACCGGGGAGCTGTTTTTT. Protein: CASGIETGELFF.

This chain uses TRBV25-1 with TRBJ2-5; no reliable D call. The CDR3 spans 16 residues. The V end lost 1 base, the J end lost 1 base, and 13 bases lay between the germline ends. In germline, CDR1 is MGHDK, CDR2 SYGVNS. The CDR3 here is CASSEFFNIAQETQYF. CDR3 coding DNA: TGTGCCAGCAGTGAATTTTTTAACATTGCCCAAGAGACCCAGTACTTC.

On this clonotype: A single base separates this from a much larger clone, so it may be a read error. The rearrangement links TRBV6-9 to TRBJ1-2, with 7 bases lining up with TRBD1. CDR1 and CDR2 (germline): MNHGY, SVAAGI. The CDR3 is made up of 16 amino acids. Here the CDR3 DNA reads TGTGCCAGCAGTTACCGCCAATCGGACAGGAGGCATGGCCACACCTTC. Translating gives CASSYRQSDRRHGHTF.